This T cell receptor beta chain was captured in a study of blood T cell repertoires in COVID-19. On the study more broadly: The study drew acute and convalescent COVID-19 samples from the United States, Italy and Spain.

Trimming cost V 6 bases and J 2 bases, with 13 bases left between them. From germline, CDR1 is SEHNR and CDR2 FQNEAQ (reference sequence). The CDR3 contains 14 residues. In the study's own analysis: The assay estimated nucleated cells by amplifying reference gene primers. The protocol was immunoSEQ multiplex PCR, while the TCRdb copy is restricted to in-frame clones and leaves out a portion. V, J and clone size derive from that table, while D and trimming were established from the DNA sequence. This table has around 100,000 clones, roughly nine tenths appearing once. The receptor's source is a man between 50 and 59 years old in a cohort sampled during active COVID-19. Sequenced input: peripheral blood. The rearrangement uses TRBV7-9 and TRBJ1-2, with a possible D match to TRBD1 (6 bases). The CDR3 region has the DNA TGTGCCAGCAGTTATGGGGGCCAGAACTATGGCTACACCTTC. Protein sequence: CASSYGGQNYGYTF.